Reported below is one T cell receptor beta chain. The data stem from a study of blood T cell repertoires in COVID-19. Study overall: From T cells, B-cell-depleted T cells, or PBMCs came the material, which was cDNA or gDNA.

In the source study's methods: From reference gene primer amplification, estimates of nucleated cell counts were derived. Assay: immunoSEQ multiplex PCR; the TCRdb copy retains only in-frame clones and omits some. That table is the source of V, J and clone size, and D and trimming were worked out from the DNA. The repertoire holds hundreds of thousands of clones, with around nine tenths as singletons. Specimen: PBMCs or T cells enriched from blood (not recorded which). The sequence was collected from a woman between 40 and 55 years old who had recovered from COVID-19.

CDR3 amino acids: CAWSVQINEQFF. The CDR3 nucleotides are TGTGCCTGGAGTGTACAAATTAATGAGCAGTTCTTC. The chain has TRBV30 and TRBJ2-1; D is ambiguous. In germline, CDR1 is GTSNPN, CDR2 SVGIG (reference sequence). The CDR3 has 12 residues. Trimming stripped 0 bases from V and 7 bases from J, with 7 bases between. Based on the CDR3 plus reference TRBV30 and TRBJ2-1, the full variable domain is SQTIHQWPATLVQPVGSPLSLECTVEGTSNPNLYWYRQAAGRGLQLLFYSVGIGQISSEVPQNLSASRPQDRQFILSSKKLLLSDSGFYLCAWSVQINEQFFGPGTRLTVL.